This entry lists 20 T cell receptor beta chains sequenced from one sample in a study of vaccination effects on CD4 cells after COVID-19 (dated by TCRdb to between 2021 and 2023). The library was prepared using the immunoSEQ multiplex PCR assay. TCRdb re-hosts the immuneACCESS table, in-frame sequences only. Its copies lack some clones; in the studies checked, an unresolved V gene accounts for under half of them, and the cause for the rest is not known. The sample profile shows about 73,000 clones; 78% of them were found once. Approximately 10% of the sample rests with the top ten. These receptors are not linked to any known antigen. In the ViraFEST assay, PBMC were stimulated with viral peptide pools, and antigen-specific CD4+ T cell clonotypes were then identified by expansion using TCR sequencing. After about 10 days of culture, CD4+ T cells were isolated with the EasySep CD4+ T cell isolation kit. The absence of prior SARS-CoV-2 infection in healthy vaccine recipients was confirmed by negative nucleocapsid antibodies before and after vaccination.

Source: CD4+ T cells from PBMCs cultured with SARS-CoV-2 spike peptides, taken before COVID-19 vaccination. The intended sense of this specimen's cell subset or site label: SARS-CoV-2 spike overlapping peptide pool stimulation. The receptor set was obtained from a human donor who received a COVID-19 vaccine.

This sequence joins TRBV4-1 and TRBJ2-3; TRBD2 aligns across 10 bases. Germline V lookup: CDR1 MGHRA, CDR2 YSYEKL. The CDR3 covers 16 residues. With 4 bases clipped from V and 2 bases from J, the junction kept 6 bases outside the gene matches. CDR3 nucleotides: TGCGCCAGCAGCCGCGGACTAGCGGACTCCACAGATACGCAGTATTTT. This encodes CASSRGLADSTDTQYF.

V is TRBV9 and J is TRBJ2-2; no reliable D call. V shed 1 base and J shed 6 bases, with 10 bases lying between them. This CDR3 comprises 14 residues. Germline loops: CDR1 SGDLS, CDR2 YYNGEE. CDR3 residues: CASSVQVVSGELFF. The CDR3 DNA sequence: TGTGCCAGCAGCGTACAGGTGGTGTCCGGGGAGCTGTTTTTT.

V gene TRBV6-1 combines with J gene TRBJ2-5; D gene ambiguous. Trimming took off 0 bases at V and 1 base at J, with 12 bases between the two ends. The germline V gene has CDR1 MNHNS and CDR2 SASEGT. The CDR3 totals 16 residues. CDR3: CASSEAPYSPQETQYF. CDR3 sequence (DNA): TGTGCCAGCAGTGAAGCACCCTACTCACCCCAAGAGACCCAGTACTTC.

This chain uses TRBV10-1 with TRBJ2-1; 10 nucleotides match TRBD1. In germline, CDR1 is WNHNN, CDR2 SYGVQD (reference sequence). The CDR3 length is 15 residues. J lost 5 bases, V lost 3 bases, and 4 bases had no gene match. The CDR3 DNA sequence: TGCGCCAGCAGTGACTGGACAGGGGGACACAATGAGCAGTTCTTC. This encodes CASSDWTGGHNEQFF.

The J gene is TRBJ2-5, the V gene TRBV5-1, with a possible D match to TRBD2 (6 bases). V was clipped by 4 bases and J by 0 bases, with 13 bases between them. The CDR3 spans 15 residues. Germline V gene data show CDR1 as SGHRS and CDR2 as YFSETQ. Here the CDR3 DNA reads TGCGCCAGCAGCCGGCCCGGGGGATACCAAGAGACCCAGTACTTC. Its translation: CASSRPGGYQETQYF.

The rearrangement uses TRBV7-8 and TRBJ2-5; D ambiguous. CDR3 length equals 15 residues. Between the trimmed V and J ends, which lost 4 bases and 4 bases, there was a span of 16 bases. CDR1 and CDR2 from the germline V gene are SGHVS and FQNEAQ. The CDR3 DNA reads as TGTGCCAGCAGCTCTCCCACATGGGATCGAGAGACCCAGTACTTC. This translates into CASSSPTWDRETQYF.

The CDR3 DNA reads TGTGCCAGCAGCGTTGGACTAGCGGGGGGGCCGGATACGCAGTATTTT. The encoded protein is CASSVGLAGGPDTQYF. V and J are TRBV21-1 and TRBJ2-3; the tabulated D call, TRBD2, remains unverified against the DNA. TRBV21-1 is listed as a pseudogene. The CDR3 length is 16 residues.

The chain employs TRBV10-1 and TRBJ2-2; D ambiguous. Germline V CDR1 and CDR2: WNHNN, SYGVQD (reference sequence). The V gene lost 9 bases and the J gene lost 2 bases, with 10 bases spanning the gap. The CDR3 runs 13 residues. Here the CDR3 reads CASSNQNTGELFF. The CDR3 DNA reads TGCGCCAGTTCCAACCAAAACACCGGGGAGCTGTTTTTT.

V is TRBV4-3 and J is TRBJ1-5; D call uncertain. The ends were cut back, 0 bases at V and 11 bases at J, with 11 bases in the middle. CDR1 LGHNA and CDR2 YSLEER come from the germline V gene. The length of the CDR3 is 13 residues. For the CDR3, the DNA is TGCGCCAGCAGCCAAGAACTGCCCTCCTCCCAGCATTTT. Translated: CASSQELPSSQHF.

V is TRBV18 and J is TRBJ1-1, with a tentative D call TRBD1 (6 bases). Trimming took off 4 bases at V and 8 bases at J, with 11 bases between the two ends. The germline V gene has CDR1 KGHSH and CDR2 LQKENI. The CDR3 is made up of 12 amino acids. CDR3 nucleotide sequence: TGTGCCAGCTCACTGGTGAGGGGGGAAGCTTTCTTT. It translates to CASSLVRGEAFF.

V is TRBV9 and J is TRBJ2-3; TRBD2 agrees at 13 bases. This CDR3 contains 16 residues. V was pared by 4 bases and J by 0 bases, with 2 bases of the junction left unmatched. Germline CDR1 is SGDLS and CDR2 is YYNGEE. CDR3 residues: CASSSGLAGSTDTQYF. The CDR3 nucleotides read TGTGCCAGCAGCTCGGGACTAGCGGGGAGCACAGATACGCAGTATTTT.

V is TRBV19 and J is TRBJ2-2, with 8 bases fitting TRBD2. Germline-derived CDR1 and CDR2 are LNHDA and SQIVND (reference sequence). J lost 3 bases, V lost 10 bases, and 4 bases had no gene match. The CDR3 is 13 residues long. The CDR3: CAISGGHTGELFF. The CDR3 DNA is TGTGCCATATCGGGGGGGCACACCGGGGAGCTGTTTTTT. Looking up the rest from reference TRBV19 and TRBJ2-2 gives the full variable domain: DGGITQSPKYLFRKEGQNVTLSCEQNLNHDAMYWYRQDPGQGLRLIYYSQIVNDFQKGDIAEGYSVSREKKESFPLTVTSAQKNPTAFYLCAISGGHTGELFFGEGSRLTVL.

This clone was seen once. The rearrangement links TRBV6-5 to TRBJ2-7; TRBD1 is a possible D gene (5 bases). Trimming took off 8 bases at V and 2 bases at J, with 10 bases between the two ends. Germline V gives CDR1 MNHEY, CDR2 SVGAGI. This CDR3 is built from 12 residues. The CDR3 DNA is TGTGCCAGCGGCAGGGAACCCTACGAGCAGTACGTC. It translates to CASGREPYEQYV.

The rearrangement links TRBV15 to TRBJ1-2; D uncertain. The germline gives CDR1 LNHNV, CDR2 YYDKDF (reference sequence). Deletions cut 0 bases from V and 4 bases from J, with 9 bases between. The CDR3 loop spans 14 amino acids. Here the CDR3 reads CATSRDPGSYGYTF. The CDR3 DNA is TGTGCCACCAGCAGAGATCCGGGGTCCTATGGCTACACCTTC.

The chain couples TRBV4-1 to TRBJ2-5; 8 bases match TRBD2. CDR1 is MGHRA, CDR2 YSYEKL, per germline. The junction had 5 bases not matched to a gene; V was cut back by 0 bases and J by 5 bases. The length of the CDR3 is 15 residues. In DNA, the CDR3 is TGCGCCAGCAGCCAAGACGGCGGGGGGCGGGAGACCCAGTACTTC. Translating gives CASSQDGGGRETQYF.

V gene TRBV10-1 combines with J gene TRBJ2-1; unclear D gene. V was trimmed by 4 bases and J by 0 bases, leaving 13 bases between them. The CDR3 consists of 16 residues. Germline CDR1 and CDR2: WNHNN and SYGVQD (reference sequence). The CDR3 sequence: CASSGLKAGSYNEQFF. DNA of the CDR3: TGCGCCAGCAGTGGACTTAAGGCCGGCTCCTACAATGAGCAGTTCTTC.

This chain uses TRBV4-3 with TRBJ2-5, with D perhaps given as TRBD1 or TRBD2 (5 bases each). Between the trimmed V and J ends, which lost 0 bases and 5 bases, there was a span of 16 bases. CDR1 and CDR2 from the germline V gene are LGHNA and YSLEER. This CDR3 is built from 16 residues. DNA for the CDR3: TGCGCCAGCAGCCAAGAGGGGACCGGCCCTGGGGAGACCCAGTACTTC. Its translation: CASSQEGTGPGETQYF.

This rearrangement joins TRBV19 to TRBJ2-5; 15 nucleotides align to TRBD2. The CDR3 has 19 residues. The V gene's germline CDR1 is LNHDA and CDR2 SQIVND (reference sequence). V shed 5 bases and J 4 bases; nucleotides not matched to a gene: 14. DNA of the CDR3: TGTGCCAGTAGTTTTGGACTAGCGGGGGGGCGCGGGTTTAGAGAGACCCAGTACTTC. Its translation: CASSFGLAGGRGFRETQYF. The variable domain in full, completed from reference TRBV19 and TRBJ2-5, reads DGGITQSPKYLFRKEGQNVTLSCEQNLNHDAMYWYRQDPGQGLRLIYYSQIVNDFQKGDIAEGYSVSREKKESFPLTVTSAQKNPTAFYLCASSFGLAGGRGFRETQYFGPGTRLLVL.

The chain couples TRBV2 to TRBJ2-3; TRBD1 is a possible D gene (8 bases). Germline loops: CDR1 SNHLY, CDR2 FYNNEI. CDR3 length equals 16 residues. V was clipped by 1 base and J by 3 bases, with 14 bases between them. CDR3 in DNA: TGTGCCAGCAGTGAAGGGACAGGGCGGGGGACAGATACGCAGTATTTT. Translation: CASSEGTGRGTDTQYF.

The DNA of the CDR3 is TGTGCCAGCAGTGGAGACAGGGGTACTGAAGCTTTCTTT. As protein: CASSGDRGTEAFF. The chain is built from TRBV2 and TRBJ1-1; TRBD1 aligns across 8 bases. Germline CDR1 and CDR2: SNHLY and FYNNEI. Trimming took 4 bases from V and 5 from J; bases not matched to a gene: 3. This CDR3 spans 13 amino acids. Filled out from reference TRBV2 and TRBJ1-1, the complete variable domain reads EPEVTQTPSHQVTQMGQEVILRCVPISNHLYFYWYRQILGQKVEFLVSFYNNEISEKSEIFDDQFSVERPDGSNFTLKIRSTKLEDSAMYFCASSGDRGTEAFFGQGTRLTVV.